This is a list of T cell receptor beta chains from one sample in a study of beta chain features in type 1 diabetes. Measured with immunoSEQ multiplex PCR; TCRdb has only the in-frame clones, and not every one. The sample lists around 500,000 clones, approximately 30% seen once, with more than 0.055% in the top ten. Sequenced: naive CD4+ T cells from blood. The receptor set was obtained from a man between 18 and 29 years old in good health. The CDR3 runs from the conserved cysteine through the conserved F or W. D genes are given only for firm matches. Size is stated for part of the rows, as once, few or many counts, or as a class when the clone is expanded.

CDR3 protein: CASSRRDIGRGDNEQFF; CDR3 DNA: TGTGCCAGCAGCAGAAGGGACATCGGAAGGGGAGATAATGAGCAGTTCTTC; J gene: TRBJ2-1; V gene: TRBV7-6; CDR3 length: 17; D gene: .; clone size: .
CDR3 protein: CASSPGGAGAFNEQFF; CDR3 DNA: TGTGCCAGCAGCCCTGGGGGGGCGGGAGCCTTCAATGAGCAGTTCTTC; J gene: TRBJ2-1; V gene: TRBV5-4; CDR3 length: 16; D gene: .; clone size: few
CDR3 protein: CASSAKWSGIGDEQFF; CDR3 DNA: TGTGCCAGCAGCGCAAAATGGTCTGGGATTGGGGATGAGCAGTTCTTC; J gene: TRBJ2-1; V gene: TRBV7-8; CDR3 length: 16; D gene: .; clone size: few
CDR3 protein: CASSGGRSNTGELFF; CDR3 DNA: TGTGCCAGCAGTGGAGGGAGATCGAACACCGGGGAGCTGTTTTTT; J gene: TRBJ2-2; V gene: TRBV5-4; CDR3 length: 15; D gene: .; clone size: .
CDR3 protein: CASSLDGAGNQPQHF; CDR3 DNA: TGTGCCAGCAGCTTGGATGGGGCTGGCAATCAGCCCCAGCATTTT; J gene: TRBJ1-5; V gene: TRBV5-6; CDR3 length: 15; D gene: .; clone size: .
CDR3 protein: CSVGGTSGSAQVGEQFF; CDR3 DNA: TGCAGCGTGGGAGGGACTAGCGGGAGCGCCCAGGTAGGAGAGCAGTTCTTC; J gene: TRBJ2-1; V gene: TRBV29-1; CDR3 length: 17; D gene: TRBD2; clone size: .
CDR3 protein: CASSQTSSYNEQFF; CDR3 DNA: TGTGCCAGCAGCCAGACCAGCTCCTACAATGAGCAGTTCTTC; J gene: TRBJ2-1; V gene: TRBV7-9; CDR3 length: 14; D gene: .; clone size: few
CDR3 protein: CASSLDGSYGYTF; CDR3 DNA: TGTGCCAGCAGCTTAGATGGATCCTATGGCTACACCTTC; J gene: TRBJ1-2; V gene: TRBV7-2; CDR3 length: 13; D gene: .; clone size: few
CDR3 protein: CSVESSGVDTQYF; CDR3 DNA: TGCAGCGTTGAATCTAGCGGGGTGGATACGCAGTATTTT; J gene: TRBJ2-3; V gene: TRBV29-1; CDR3 length: 13; D gene: TRBD2; clone size: few
CDR3 protein: CASSRTVERETQYF; CDR3 DNA: TGCGCCAGCAGTAGGACAGTCGAGAGGGAGACCCAGTACTTC; J gene: TRBJ2-5; V gene: TRBV10-2; CDR3 length: 14; D gene: .; clone size: .
CDR3 protein: CASSLYSGSGAGELFF; CDR3 DNA: TGTGCCAGCAGCCTTTATAGTGGGTCGGGAGCCGGGGAGCTGTTTTTT; J gene: TRBJ2-2; V gene: TRBV4-2; CDR3 length: 16; D gene: .; clone size: .
CDR3 protein: CASSWVGVQETQYF; CDR3 DNA: TGTGCCAGCAGTTGGGTGGGCGTCCAAGAGACCCAGTACTTC; J gene: TRBJ2-5; V gene: TRBV28; CDR3 length: 14; D gene: .; clone size: .
CDR3 protein: CASSPGQSYEQYF; CDR3 DNA: TGTGCCAGCTCGCCAGGCCAGAGCTACGAGCAGTACTTC; J gene: TRBJ2-7; V gene: TRBV18; CDR3 length: 13; D gene: .; clone size: .
CDR3 protein: CASSRTSVYNEQFF; CDR3 DNA: TGTGCCAGCAGCCGGACTAGCGTCTACAATGAGCAGTTCTTC; J gene: TRBJ2-1; V gene: TRBV2; CDR3 length: 14; D gene: TRBD2; clone size: .
CDR3 protein: CSVERDEKLFF; CDR3 DNA: TGCAGCGTGGAACGTGATGAAAAACTGTTTTTT; J gene: TRBJ1-4; V gene: TRBV29-1; CDR3 length: 11; D gene: .; clone size: .
CDR3 protein: CSVILATYNEQFF; CDR3 DNA: TGCAGCGTCATACTAGCTACCTACAATGAGCAGTTCTTC; J gene: TRBJ2-1; V gene: TRBV29-1; CDR3 length: 13; D gene: .; clone size: .
CDR3 protein: CALSGTAGGYTF; CDR3 DNA: TGTGCCTTATCCGGGACAGCCGGTGGCTACACCTTC; J gene: TRBJ1-2; V gene: TRBV30; CDR3 length: 12; D gene: TRBD1; clone size: few
CDR3 protein: CAWSAGGLYEQYF; CDR3 DNA: TGTGCCTGGAGTGCCGGGGGGCTCTACGAGCAGTACTTC; J gene: TRBJ2-7; V gene: TRBV30; CDR3 length: 13; D gene: .; clone size: .
CDR3 protein: CASSPNLVQLNTEAFF; CDR3 DNA: TGCGCCAGCAGTCCAAACCTGGTACAGTTGAACACTGAAGCTTTCTTT; J gene: TRBJ1-1; V gene: TRBV5-1; CDR3 length: 16; D gene: .; clone size: few
CDR3 protein: CASSQDPNTGELFF; CDR3 DNA: TGTGCCAGCAGCCAAGACCCGAACACCGGGGAGCTGTTTTTT; J gene: TRBJ2-2; V gene: TRBV7-3; CDR3 length: 14; D gene: .; clone size: .
CDR3 protein: CASSPPHSYEQYF; CDR3 DNA: TGTGCCAGCAGTCCACCCCATTCCTACGAGCAGTACTTC; J gene: TRBJ2-7; V gene: TRBV28; CDR3 length: 13; D gene: .; clone size: .
CDR3 protein: CATQPSGRNIQYF; CDR3 DNA: TGTGCCACTCAACCTAGCGGGAGAAACATTCAGTACTTC; J gene: TRBJ2-4; V gene: TRBV6-6; CDR3 length: 13; D gene: TRBD2; clone size: few
CDR3 protein: CASSTTSSQETQYF; CDR3 DNA: TGTGCCAGCAGCACAACTAGCAGCCAAGAGACCCAGTACTTC; J gene: TRBJ2-5; V gene: TRBV9; CDR3 length: 14; D gene: .; clone size: few
CDR3 protein: CAGGRGGTEAFF; CDR3 DNA: TGTGCCGGAGGGAGGGGTGGCACTGAAGCTTTCTTT; J gene: TRBJ1-1; V gene: TRBV28; CDR3 length: 12; D gene: .; clone size: few
CDR3 protein: CASSLEPNKFGEQFF; CDR3 DNA: TGTGCCAGCAGCTTAGAACCCAATAAATTTGGGGAGCAGTTCTTC; J gene: TRBJ2-1; V gene: TRBV11-2; CDR3 length: 15; D gene: .; clone size: .
CDR3 protein: CASSFGPDTQYF; CDR3 DNA: TGTGCCAGCAGCTTTGGCCCAGATACGCAGTATTTT; J gene: TRBJ2-3; V gene: TRBV11-2; CDR3 length: 12; D gene: .; clone size: .
CDR3 protein: CASSPPMNNEQFF; CDR3 DNA: TGTGCCAGCTCACCACCGATGAACAATGAGCAGTTCTTC; J gene: TRBJ2-1; V gene: TRBV18; CDR3 length: 13; D gene: .; clone size: .
CDR3 protein: CASSQKNEQFF; CDR3 DNA: TGCGCCAGCAGCCAAAAGAACGAGCAGTTCTTC; J gene: TRBJ2-1; V gene: TRBV4-1; CDR3 length: 11; D gene: .; clone size: few
CDR3 protein: CASSPTSGVEQFF; CDR3 DNA: TGTGCCAGCAGCCCCACTAGCGGGGTTGAGCAGTTCTTC; J gene: TRBJ2-1; V gene: TRBV5-4; CDR3 length: 13; D gene: TRBD2; clone size: .
CDR3 protein: CASSRHPGLEETQYF; CDR3 DNA: TGTGCCAGCAGCCGGCACCCGGGACTTGAAGAGACCCAGTACTTC; J gene: TRBJ2-5; V gene: TRBV7-2; CDR3 length: 15; D gene: .; clone size: few
CDR3 protein: CASSLGTGELFF; CDR3 DNA: TGTGCCAGCAGTTTAGGTACCGGGGAGCTGTTTTTT; J gene: TRBJ2-2; V gene: TRBV28; CDR3 length: 12; D gene: .; clone size: .
CDR3 protein: CAWDRVRAEAFF; CDR3 DNA: TGTGCCTGGGACAGGGTTCGGGCTGAAGCTTTCTTT; J gene: TRBJ1-1; V gene: TRBV30; CDR3 length: 12; D gene: TRBD1; clone size: .
CDR3 protein: CASRYRGSRYNEQFF; CDR3 DNA: TGTGCCAGCAGATACCGGGGTTCCCGCTACAATGAGCAGTTCTTC; J gene: TRBJ2-1; V gene: TRBV6-6; CDR3 length: 15; D gene: .; clone size: once
CDR3 protein: CAIRQDDSYEQYF; CDR3 DNA: TGTGCCATCAGACAGGACGACTCCTACGAGCAGTACTTC; J gene: TRBJ2-7; V gene: TRBV10-3; CDR3 length: 13; D gene: .; clone size: few
CDR3 protein: CATSRQDGLNEQFF; CDR3 DNA: TGTGCCACCAGCAGACAGGATGGGTTGAATGAGCAGTTCTTC; J gene: TRBJ2-1; V gene: TRBV15; CDR3 length: 14; D gene: .; clone size: few
CDR3 protein: CASSQEASGTVYTDTQYF; CDR3 DNA: TGTGCCAGCAGCCAAGAGGCTAGCGGGACCGTATACACAGATACGCAGTATTTT; J gene: TRBJ2-3; V gene: TRBV14; CDR3 length: 18; D gene: TRBD2; clone size: .
CDR3 protein: CAWQTGPSNQPQHF; CDR3 DNA: TGTGCCTGGCAGACAGGGCCTAGCAATCAGCCCCAGCATTTT; J gene: TRBJ1-5; V gene: TRBV30; CDR3 length: 14; D gene: TRBD1; clone size: few
CDR3 protein: CACGGSSYNEQFF; CDR3 DNA: TGTGCCTGTGGGGGGAGCTCCTACAATGAGCAGTTCTTC; J gene: TRBJ2-1; V gene: TRBV30; CDR3 length: 13; D gene: .; clone size: .
CDR3 protein: CASSVGTSGKETQYF; CDR3 DNA: TGTGCCAGCAGCGTGGGGACTAGCGGGAAAGAGACCCAGTACTTC; J gene: TRBJ2-5; V gene: TRBV9; CDR3 length: 15; D gene: TRBD2; clone size: few
CDR3 protein: CASSYYGQNYPNEQFF; CDR3 DNA: TGTGCCAGCAGTTACTACGGACAGAATTACCCCAATGAGCAGTTCTTC; J gene: TRBJ2-1; V gene: TRBV27; CDR3 length: 16; D gene: .; clone size: few
CDR3 protein: CASSVTSEIYEQYF; CDR3 DNA: TGTGCCAGCAGCGTAACTAGCGAGATCTACGAGCAGTACTTC; J gene: TRBJ2-7; V gene: TRBV9; CDR3 length: 14; D gene: TRBD2; clone size: few
CDR3 protein: CASSFFLAGEGFF; CDR3 DNA: TGTGCCAGCAGCTTTTTTTTAGCGGGAGAGGGGTTCTTC; J gene: TRBJ2-1; V gene: TRBV7-2; CDR3 length: 13; D gene: TRBD2; clone size: .
CDR3 protein: CAWSVNPAWRALSSYEQYF; CDR3 DNA: TGTGCCTGGAGTGTAAACCCCGCCTGGCGGGCTCTGAGCTCCTACGAGCAGTACTTC; J gene: TRBJ2-7; V gene: TRBV30; CDR3 length: 19; D gene: .; clone size: few
CDR3 protein: CASSVGTGENEQYF; CDR3 DNA: TGTGCTAGCAGCGTCGGGACAGGGGAGAACGAGCAGTACTTC; J gene: TRBJ2-7; V gene: TRBV7-7; CDR3 length: 14; D gene: TRBD1; clone size: .
CDR3 protein: CASSPGTTRYEQYF; CDR3 DNA: TGTGCCAGCAGCCCAGGGACTACTAGGTACGAGCAGTACTTC; J gene: TRBJ2-7; V gene: TRBV7-2; CDR3 length: 14; D gene: TRBD2; clone size: .
CDR3 protein: CASSLGTGRGEKLFF; CDR3 DNA: TGCGCCAGCAGCTTGGGGACAGGGCGAGGAGAAAAACTGTTTTTT; J gene: TRBJ1-4; V gene: TRBV5-1; CDR3 length: 15; D gene: TRBD1; clone size: .